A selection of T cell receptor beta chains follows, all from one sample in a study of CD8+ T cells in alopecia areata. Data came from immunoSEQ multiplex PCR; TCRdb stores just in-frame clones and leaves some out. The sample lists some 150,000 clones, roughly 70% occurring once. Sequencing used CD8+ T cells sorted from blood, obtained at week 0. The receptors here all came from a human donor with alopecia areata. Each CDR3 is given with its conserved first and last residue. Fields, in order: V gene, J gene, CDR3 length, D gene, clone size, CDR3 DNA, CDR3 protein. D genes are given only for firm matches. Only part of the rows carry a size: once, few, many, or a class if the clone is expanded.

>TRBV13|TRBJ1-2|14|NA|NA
TGTGCCAGCAGCCTAGGGCCTACACCCTCCGGCTACACCTTC
CASSLGPTPSGYTF
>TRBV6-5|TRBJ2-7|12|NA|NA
TGTGCCAGCATGCACGGGGGTTACGAGCAGTACTTC
CASMHGGYEQYF
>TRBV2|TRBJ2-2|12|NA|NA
TGTGCCAGCGGAGGACAAGCCGGGGAGCTGTTTTTT
CASGGQAGELFF
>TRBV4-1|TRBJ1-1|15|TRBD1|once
TGCGCCAGCAGCCTAACTGGGACAGGGATCACTGAAGCTTTCTTT
CASSLTGTGITEAFF
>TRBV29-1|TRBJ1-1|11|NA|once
TGCAGCGTTCCAGCTATGGGGGAAGCTTTCTTT
CSVPAMGEAFF
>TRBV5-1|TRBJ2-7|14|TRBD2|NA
TGCGCCAGCAGCCAGGGACTAGCAGACTACGAGCAGTACTTC
CASSQGLADYEQYF
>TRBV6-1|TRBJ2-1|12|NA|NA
TGTGCCAGCAGCGACAATTACAATGAGCAGTTCTTC
CASSDNYNEQFF
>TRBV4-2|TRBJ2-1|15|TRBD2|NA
TGTGCCAGCAGCCGCAGCGGGGGGACCTACAATGAGCAGTTCTTC
CASSRSGGTYNEQFF
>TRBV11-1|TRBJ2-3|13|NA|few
TGTGCCAGCATCCCGACAGACTCCGATACGCAGTATTTT
CASIPTDSDTQYF
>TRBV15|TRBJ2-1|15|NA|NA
TGTGCCACCAGCAGACAGGGATCGTCCTACAATGAGCAGTTCTTC
CATSRQGSSYNEQFF
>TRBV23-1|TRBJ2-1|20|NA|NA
TGCGCCAGCAGTCAATCAGGTCGGAATATTACAGAGAGCTCCTACAATGAGCAGTTCTTC
CASSQSGRNITESSYNEQFF
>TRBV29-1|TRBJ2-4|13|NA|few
TGCAGCGTTGTAGAGATAGCCAAAAACATTCAGTACTTC
CSVVEIAKNIQYF
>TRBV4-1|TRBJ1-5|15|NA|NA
TGCGCCAGCAGCCAAGACCGGGGGATCGGTCAGCCCCAGCATTTT
CASSQDRGIGQPQHF
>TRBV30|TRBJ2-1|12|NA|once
TGTGCCTGGAGTGTACAACTCGAAGAGCAGTTCTTC
CAWSVQLEEQFF
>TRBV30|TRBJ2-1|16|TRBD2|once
TGTGCCTGGAGGGACCTTCTAGCGGGGACCCCCCATGAGCAGTTCTTC
CAWRDLLAGTPHEQFF
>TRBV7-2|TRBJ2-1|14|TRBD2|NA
TGTGCCAGCAGCCCAGGGACTAGTAGCTATGAGCAGTTCTTC
CASSPGTSSYEQFF
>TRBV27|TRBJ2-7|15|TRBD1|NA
TGTGCCAGCAGTTCGAGGGACAGGCGAACCTACGAGCAGTACTTC
CASSSRDRRTYEQYF
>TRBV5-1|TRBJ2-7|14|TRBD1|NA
TGCGCCAGCAGCTTGGGACAGGGTTGGTACGAGCAGTACTTC
CASSLGQGWYEQYF
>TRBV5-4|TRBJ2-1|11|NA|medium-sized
TGTGCCAGCAGCGACCCGAGAAGCAAGCTCTTC
CASSDPRSKLF
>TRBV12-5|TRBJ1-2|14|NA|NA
TGTGCTAGTGGTTTGGGACAGATTAACTATGGCTACACCTTC
CASGLGQINYGYTF
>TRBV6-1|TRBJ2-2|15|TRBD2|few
TGTGCCAGCACGCGGACTAGCGGGGGGACCGGGGAGCTGTTTTTT
CASTRTSGGTGELFF
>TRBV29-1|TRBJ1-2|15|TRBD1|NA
TGCAGCGTTGAAGGGGACAGGCCCCTCTCTGATGGCTACACCTTC
CSVEGDRPLSDGYTF
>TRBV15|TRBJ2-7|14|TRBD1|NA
TGTGCCACCAGCAGCGGGACAGACAACTACGAGCAGTACTTC
CATSSGTDNYEQYF
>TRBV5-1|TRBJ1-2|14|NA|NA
TGCGCCAGCAGCTGGACCGAGGCAAACTATGGCTACACCTTC
CASSWTEANYGYTF